What follows are 19 T cell receptor beta chains derived from one specimen sequenced in a study of naive and memory T cell subsets. The antigens for these receptors are not known. The beta constant-region primer was an equimolar mix of two oligonucleotides covering TRBC1 and TRBC2. Nested alpha and beta constant-region primers with the SP2 primer drove four PCR rounds on ligated cDNA. From the UMI-ligation and nested PCR reads, TCRdb called clonotypes with MiXCR, one entry per CDR3 protein. The top ten clones hold 0.085% to 0.11% of a sample with roughly 150,000 distinct CDR3 sequences, 22% of them seen once. Study observations and caveats: A few larger clonotypes appeared in naive repertoires, especially CD8, possibly memory cells re-expressing CD45RA.

Sequencing was performed on naive CD4+ T cells from blood. The receptor source for this set is a human donor in good health.

The rearrangement uses TRBV7-2 and TRBJ2-7; the D is unclear. CDR3 size: 13 residues. Germline-derived CDR1 and CDR2 are SGHTA and FQGNSA. Trimming left V 4 bases short and J 3 bases short, with 10 bases between. CDR3 protein: CASSSSQNYEQYF. The CDR3 DNA sequence: TGTGCCAGCAGCTCCTCGCAAAACTACGAGCAGTACTTC.

The chain carries TRBV7-2 and TRBJ2-3; 8 bases map to TRBD2. The J segment lost 2 bases and the V segment lost 1 base, leaving 8 bases of the junction unmatched. The CDR3 is 17 amino acids. Germline V CDR1 and CDR2: SGHTA, FQGNSA. CDR3 DNA: TGTGCCAGCAGCTTAGACGGGAGGGCCTCAATCACAGATACGCAGTATTTT. Translated, it gives CASSLDGRASITDTQYF. The full variable domain, with the rest looked up from reference TRBV7-2 and TRBJ2-3, is GAGVSQSPSNKVTEKGKDVELRCDPISGHTALYWYRQSLGQGLEFLIYFQGNSAPDKSGLPSDRFSAERTGGSVSTLTIQRTQQEDSAVYLCASSLDGRASITDTQYFGPGTRLTVL.

The rearrangement joins TRBV3-1 to TRBJ2-1; TRBD2 aligns across 13 bases. J gave up 1 base and V 3 bases, and 6 bases lay outside the gene matches. The CDR3 length is 18 residues. Germline-derived CDR1 and CDR2 are LGHDT and YNNKEL (reference sequence). DNA of the CDR3: TGTGCCAGCAGCCAGGATAGGACTAGCGGGAGATCCTACAATGAGCAGTTCTTC. Encoded protein: CASSQDRTSGRSYNEQFF.

This clonotype was seen a few times. The chain employs TRBV18 and TRBJ2-3; tentative D call: TRBD1 (6 bases). V lost 3 bases to trimming and J lost 4 bases, with 11 bases between them. The CDR3 length is 14 residues. Per the germline V gene, CDR1 is KGHSH and CDR2 is LQKENI. The CDR3 nucleotides read TGTGCCAGCTCACCGAACAGGGTGCCAGATACGCAGTATTTT. Protein: CASSPNRVPDTQYF. The full variable domain, in which reference TRBV18 and TRBJ2-3 provide the parts outside the CDR3, is NAGVMQNPRHLVRRRGQEARLRCSPMKGHSHVYWYRQLPEEGLKFMVYLQKENIIDESGMPKERFSAEFPKEGPSILRIQQVVRGDSAAYFCASSPNRVPDTQYFGPGTRLTVL.

The chain employs TRBV20-1 and TRBJ1-2; D not resolved. This CDR3 region has 14 residues. Germline V CDR1 and CDR2: DFQATT, SNEGSKA (reference sequence). The V gene lost 6 bases and the J gene lost 4 bases, with 18 bases spanning the gap. The CDR3 loop is CSAEGFPSGYGYTF. The CDR3 DNA is TGCAGTGCAGAGGGTTTTCCATCCGGCTATGGCTACACCTTC.

This clonotype was observed at least ten times. This chain links TRBV27 with TRBJ2-3; D gene unclear. V lost 6 bases, J lost 4 bases, and 17 bases lay in between. CDR3 size: 15 residues. The germline V gene has CDR1 MNHEY and CDR2 SMNVEV (reference sequence). CDR3 DNA sequence: TGTGCCAGCAGAGTAGAGGTGGGCTACCCAGATACGCAGTATTTT. Translation: CASRVEVGYPDTQYF.

This clonotype was recorded many times. The J gene is TRBJ2-2, the V gene TRBV20-1, with D hard to call. Deletions cut 6 bases from V and 4 bases from J, with 12 bases between. This CDR3 spans 13 amino acids. Germline values: CDR1 DFQATT, CDR2 SNEGSKA (reference sequence). The CDR3, as DNA: TGCAGTGCCCAACCACTGTCCACCGGGGAGCTGTTTTTT. Translation: CSAQPLSTGELFF.

The CDR3 sequence: CASSIGTYTGELFF. CDR3 in DNA: TGTGCCAGCAGCATCGGGACATACACCGGGGAGCTGTTTTTT. This chain uses TRBV21-1 with TRBJ2-2; the listed D gene, TRBD1, was not tested against the DNA. TRBV21-1 is termed a pseudogene. The CDR3 loop spans 14 amino acids.

The rearrangement joins TRBV6-5 to TRBJ2-1; the D call may be TRBD1 or TRBD2 (5 bases each). This CDR3 comprises 16 residues. Germline CDR1 is MNHEY and CDR2 is SVGAGI. Trimming removed 6 bases at V and 0 bases at J, with 15 bases between. CDR3 in DNA: TGTGCCAGCAGCTCCCCGGGACGTCTCTCCTACAATGAGCAGTTCTTC. Amino acid sequence: CASSSPGRLSYNEQFF.

This chain links TRBV5-1 with TRBJ2-1, with 7 bases lining up with TRBD1. V lost 5 bases, J lost 7 bases, and 9 bases stayed unmatched. This CDR3 spans 14 amino acids. Germline CDR1 reads SGHRS; CDR2 reads YFSETQ. DNA for the CDR3: TGCGCCAGCAGTTCCCAGGGGGATGGGAATGAGCAGTTCTTC. Translating it yields CASSSQGDGNEQFF.

In nucleotides, the CDR3 is TGCAGCGTTGGGCAACTAGCGGCAGATACGCAGTATTTT. Translated: CSVGQLAADTQYF. The J gene is TRBJ2-3, the V gene TRBV29-1, with 8 bases matching TRBD2. CDR1 SQVTM and CDR2 ANQGSEA come from the germline V gene. With 4 bases clipped from V and 4 bases from J, the junction kept 4 bases outside the gene matches. CDR3 length equals 13 residues.

The chain employs TRBV28 and TRBJ2-5, with 8 bases that match TRBD1. The CDR3 is 14 residues long. CDR1 MDHEN and CDR2 SYDVKM come from the germline V gene. J gave up 5 bases and V 7 bases, and 9 bases lay outside the gene matches. In DNA, the CDR3 is TGTGCCAGCAACCCAGGGGGCTTGCAGGAGACCCAGTACTTC. This codes for CASNPGGLQETQYF.

This clonotype was counted a few times. The genes are TRBV5-1 and TRBJ2-3; TRBD2 agrees at 12 bases. Germline CDR1 SGHRS, CDR2 YFSETQ. CDR3 length: 16 residues. The V gene end was trimmed by 2 bases and the J gene end by 2 bases; junction bases not matched to a gene: 3. The CDR3 loop is CASSLRTSGATDTQYF. The DNA for the CDR3 is TGCGCCAGCAGCTTAAGGACTAGCGGGGCCACAGATACGCAGTATTTT.

This clonotype appeared a few times. The chain has TRBV12-3 or TRBV12-4 and TRBJ2-7; tentatively, D is TRBD2 (5 bases). The length of the CDR3 is 16 residues. The V end was cut by 1 base, the J end by 3 bases, with 16 bases between. The CDR3 bases are TGTGCCAGCAGTTTAGGGCTCCGCGGGCGTTACTACGAGCAGTACTTC. It is translated as CASSLGLRGRYYEQYF.

This clonotype was found a few times. The CDR3 nucleotides are TGTGCCAGCAGGCCTGGACAGCCTCACCTTCTCCACTATGGCTACACCTTC. Protein product: CASRPGQPHLLHYGYTF. V gene TRBV28 combines with J gene TRBJ1-2; maybe TRBD1 (6 bases). Trimming removed 6 bases at V and 3 bases at J, with 23 bases between. The CDR3 is 17 amino acids. CDR1 and CDR2 from the germline V gene are MDHEN and SYDVKM.

The chain carries TRBV28 and TRBJ1-1; TRBD1 agrees at 8 bases. V trimming: 5 bases; J trimming: 0 bases; junction bases outside the gene matches: 8. CDR1 MDHEN and CDR2 SYDVKM come from the germline V gene. The CDR3 has 16 residues. The CDR3 here is CASSQDRAPLNTEAFF. The CDR3 DNA follows: TGTGCCAGCAGTCAGGACAGGGCACCTTTGAACACTGAAGCTTTCTTT. Full variable domain (outside the CDR3, taken from reference TRBV28 and TRBJ1-1): DVKVTQSSRYLVKRTGEKVFLECVQDMDHENMFWYRQDPGLGLRLIYFSYDVKMKEKGDIPEGYSVSREKKERFSLILESASTNQTSMYLCASSQDRAPLNTEAFFGQGTRLTVV.

This clonotype showed up many times. The V gene is TRBV29-1, the J gene TRBJ2-2; no reliable D call. Germline V gene sequence: CDR1 SQVTM, CDR2 ANQGSEA. The CDR3 length is 14 residues. The ends were cut back, 4 bases at V and 1 base at J, with 10 bases in the middle. Written as DNA, the CDR3 is TGCAGCGTTGGAAAGACAAGGAACACCGGGGAGCTGTTTTTT. Its translation: CSVGKTRNTGELFF.

This clonotype was found a few times. The genes are TRBV30 and TRBJ1-5; tentatively, D is TRBD1 (6 bases). From germline, CDR1 is GTSNPN and CDR2 SVGIG (reference sequence). CDR3 length: 14 residues. The V end lost 1 base, the J end lost 9 bases, and 16 bases lay between the germline ends. The CDR3 nucleotides read TGTGCCTGGAGTGCCGGGGGCTCGCAAACGCCCCAGCATTTT. Amino acid sequence: CAWSAGGSQTPQHF.

This clonotype was detected a few times. The chain joins TRBV6-2 or TRBV6-3 to TRBJ1-2; no reliable D call. Trimming cost V 2 bases and J 7 bases, with 11 bases left between them. The CDR3 spans 13 residues. The germline V gene has CDR1 MNHEY and CDR2 SVGEGT. The CDR3 DNA follows: TGTGCCAGCAGTTACGGCCGGGTTCGTGGCTACACCTTC. Amino acids: CASSYGRVRGYTF.